What follows describes a single T cell receptor beta chain. What it binds is not known. CDR3 size: 15 residues. CDR1 is MNHEY and CDR2 is SMNVEV in the germline V gene (reference sequence). The V end lost 0 bases, the J end lost 1 base, and 9 bases lay between the germline ends. Primers for the PCR totalled 60 Vbeta and 13 Jbeta. Clones were sequenced by immunoSEQ multiplex PCR, and TCRdb holds only the in-frame ones, with some missing. The sample holds roughly 100,000 clones, approximately 80% seen once. This sample is part of a study of cytomegalovirus exposure and HLA in healthy donors. Whole-study results and caveats: With further analysis later on, most CMV-associated TCR beta chains appeared HLA-restricted. Excluded were some V segments that proved indistinguishable, including TRBV6-2 and TRBV6-3. Among donors in an Asian-associated ancestry cluster, a later analysis reportedly found fewer N-insertions than the roughly 700-donor mean. Later on, an analysis showed TCR association rates differing by HLA locus, with DRB1 the most and HLA-C the fewest.

Sequencing was performed on PBMCs. The clonotype originates from a woman aged 40 to 50 in good health and CMV-seronegative. The chain has TRBV27 and TRBJ2-5; D uncertain. The CDR3 is CASSLSWATQETQYF. The DNA of the CDR3 is TGTGCCAGCAGTTTATCATGGGCGACCCAAGAGACCCAGTACTTC.